The 8 T cell receptor beta chains reported below all come from one sample, sequenced in a study of shared clonotypes between healthy human individuals. Sequencing used immunoSEQ multiplex PCR; TCRdb keeps in-frame clones, though not all of them. The sample yields 1.5 million to 2.5 million clones, approximately 94% seen once. Positive CCR7 selection of CD45RO-negative cells yielded the naive CD8 cells, and terminally differentiated effector memory CD45RA+ cells were excluded. What was sequenced was naive CD8+ T cells sorted from blood. These receptors were obtained from a man between 18 and 29 years old in good health.

This chain uses TRBV29-1 with TRBJ1-2, with D perhaps TRBD1 (6 bases). The CDR3 length is 12 residues. Trimming pared 3 bases from V and 4 bases from J, leaving 9 bases between. Germline loops: CDR1 SQVTM, CDR2 ANQGSEA. The CDR3 DNA follows: TGCAGCGTTGACAGGGGCAGCTATGGCTACACCTTC. This sequence encodes CSVDRGSYGYTF.

Points on this clone: Other nucleotide sequences from this sample produce the same CDR3. This sequence joins TRBV6-5 and TRBJ2-7; 7 nucleotides agree with TRBD2. Germline CDR1 MNHEY, CDR2 SVGAGI. Trimming cost V 0 bases and J 1 base; bases outside gene matches: 3. This CDR3 comprises 15 residues. CDR3 coding DNA: TGTGCCAGCAGTTACTCCGGCGGGGGTTCCTACGAGCAGTACTTC. This translates into CASSYSGGGSYEQYF.

The chain recombines TRBV5-1 with TRBJ2-7; no firm D call. Trimming removed 3 bases at V and 3 bases at J, with 13 bases between. CDR1 is SGHRS, CDR2 YFSETQ, per germline. CDR3 length: 14 residues. CDR3 coding DNA: TGCGCCAGCAGCTGGAACCCTGGAGACTACGAGCAGTACTTC. This sequence encodes CASSWNPGDYEQYF.

This chain links TRBV5-6 with TRBJ1-1; D unresolved. The CDR3 contains 15 residues. Per the germline V gene, CDR1 is SGHDT and CDR2 is YYEEEE. With 2 bases removed from V and 3 bases from J, the gap between germline ends came to 14 bases. CDR3 coding DNA: TGTGCCAGCAGCTTCTTTTTGTGGGAGGACACTGAAGCTTTCTTT. Protein sequence: CASSFFLWEDTEAFF. The full variable domain, rest sourced from reference TRBV5-6 and TRBJ1-1, is DAGVTQSPTHLIKTRGQQVTLRCSPKSGHDTVSWYQQALGQGPQFIFQYYEEEERQRGNFPDRFSGHQFPNYSSELNVNALLLGDSALYLCASSFFLWEDTEAFFGQGTRLTVV.

This chain joins TRBV7-9 and TRBJ2-7; possible D gene TRBD2, 5 bases. V lost 5 bases and J 2 bases, leaving 13 bases between the germline ends. The length of the CDR3 is 14 residues. Germline-derived CDR1 and CDR2 are SEHNR and FQNEAQ (reference sequence). CDR3 bases: TGTGCCAGCAGCCCCTCGGGATCCCCCTACGAGCAGTACTTC. Protein sequence: CASSPSGSPYEQYF.

The chain joins TRBV10-3 to TRBJ1-5; D is perhaps TRBD1 (5 bases). Germline V gene sequence: CDR1 ENHRY, CDR2 SYGVKD. The CDR3 covers 16 residues. Trimming removed 2 bases at V and 3 bases at J, with 14 bases between. The CDR3 reads CAISEGDVFNNQPQHF. The CDR3, as DNA: TGTGCCATCAGTGAGGGGGACGTTTTTAACAATCAGCCCCAGCATTTT.

The gene calls are TRBV4-1 and TRBJ2-1, with D maybe TRBD2 (5 bases). Trimming removed 2 bases from V and 0 bases from J, with 8 bases in between. Germline values: CDR1 MGHRA, CDR2 YSYEKL. This CDR3 region has 15 residues. CDR3 in amino acids: CASSQRADSYNEQFF. The CDR3 nucleotides read TGCGCCAGCAGCCAAAGAGCGGACTCCTACAATGAGCAGTTCTTC.

On this clone: The same CDR3 is also encoded by other DNA sequences in this sample. The V gene is TRBV28, the J gene TRBJ1-2; a possible D gene is TRBD1 (5 bases). There are 13 residues in the CDR3. Trimming took off 3 bases at V and 2 bases at J, with 7 bases between the two ends. CDR1 MDHEN and CDR2 SYDVKM come from the germline V gene. CDR3 DNA: TGTGCCAGCAGTTTCCCAGGGAACTATGGCTACACCTTC. Its protein product is CASSFPGNYGYTF.